The 13 T cell receptor beta chains below all came from one sample that was sequenced in a study of blood T cell repertoires in COVID-19. Sequencing was performed with immunoSEQ multiplex PCR; in TCRdb, only in-frame clones are kept and a portion is missing. Of tens of thousands of clones in the sample, around 87% were seen once. Sequencing was carried out using peripheral blood. The receptors here all came from a human donor in a cohort sampled during active COVID-19.

The chain employs TRBV6-6 and TRBJ2-2; possible D gene TRBD1, 7 bases. Germline CDR1 is MNHNY and CDR2 is SVGAGI (reference sequence). The CDR3 extends over 16 amino acids. The V end was cut by 0 bases, the J end by 4 bases, with 12 bases between. For the CDR3, the DNA is TGTGCCAGCAGTTACTCGAGGCAGGGGGGCACCGGGGAGCTGTTTTTT. Protein: CASSYSRQGGTGELFF.

The chain has TRBV10-3 and TRBJ2-7, with 7 bases fitting TRBD1. Germline trimming cut 3 bases from V and 4 bases from J; bases unmatched to any gene: 0. The CDR3 covers 12 residues. Per germline, CDR1 ENHRY and CDR2 SYGVKD. The chain's CDR3 is CAISEQGYEQYF. CDR3 nucleotide sequence: TGTGCCATCAGTGAACAGGGGTACGAGCAGTACTTC.

This sequence joins TRBV10-1 and TRBJ2-2, with 7 bases lining up with TRBD2. This CDR3 is 13 amino acids long. Germline V gives CDR1 WNHNN, CDR2 SYGVQD (reference sequence). V lost 2 bases to trimming and J lost 6 bases; unmatched junction nucleotides: 0. For the CDR3, the DNA is TGCGCCAGCAGTGAGGCGGGAGCCGGGGAGCTGTTTTTT. Encoded protein: CASSEAGAGELFF.

V is TRBV4-1 and J is TRBJ2-1, with TRBD2 matching 8 bases. Looked up from germline, CDR1 is MGHRA and CDR2 is YSYEKL. The CDR3 consists of 12 residues. V lost 2 bases to trimming and J lost 15 bases; unmatched junction nucleotides: 6. CDR3 sequence reads: CASSQNRGGPFF. For the CDR3, the DNA is TGCGCCAGCAGCCAAAACCGGGGGGGGCCGTTCTTC.

The rearrangement joins TRBV7-9 to TRBJ1-3; D is perhaps TRBD1 (5 bases). V gave up 1 base and J gave up 14 bases, with 18 bases separating them. Germline CDR1 and CDR2: SEHNR and FQNEAQ (reference sequence). This CDR3 has 14 residues. CDR3 protein: CASSLGGSTEWLYF. The CDR3 region has the DNA TGTGCCAGCAGCTTAGGGGGATCGACAGAATGGTTATATTTT.

The chain joins TRBV9 to TRBJ2-7; 7 bases map to TRBD2. Trimming at V came to 4 bases and at J to 4 bases, leaving 11 bases not matched to a gene. Germline V CDR1 and CDR2: SGDLS, YYNGEE. The CDR3 contains 15 residues. CDR3 loop: CASSTSGSGPYEQYF. The DNA for the CDR3 is TGTGCCAGCAGCACCTCGGGTAGCGGGCCTTACGAGCAGTACTTC.

This clone occurred once. The CDR3 sequence: CASSSRYRVPNEKLFF. CDR3 sequence (DNA): TGTGCCAGCAGCTCCCGGTACAGGGTCCCTAATGAAAAACTGTTTTTT. The V call is TRBV12-1, the J call TRBJ1-4; the DNA was not compared with TRBD1, the D call given in the table. TRBV12-1 is deemed a pseudogene. The CDR3 runs 16 residues.

The chain joins TRBV28 to TRBJ1-2, with 7 bases that match TRBD1. J gave up 4 bases and V 6 bases, and 5 bases lay outside the gene matches. Germline assignment: CDR1 MDHEN and CDR2 SYDVKM. The CDR3 sequence is 13 residues long. The CDR3 sequence is CASSKGGIYGYTF. Here the CDR3 DNA reads TGTGCCAGCAGCAAAGGGGGCATCTATGGCTACACCTTC.

Concerning this clone itself: Its ends do not fully match the called genes, so a read error is possible. The chain is built from TRBV5-1 and TRBJ2-3, with no clear D. From germline, CDR1 is SGHRS and CDR2 YFSETQ. This CDR3 region has 14 residues. CDR3 in amino acids: CASTLGSLTDTQYF. The CDR3, as DNA: TGCGCCAGCACCTTGGGTTCCTTGACAGATACGCAGTATTTT.

The chain joins TRBV9 to TRBJ1-2; possibly TRBD1 for D (6 bases). Looked up from germline, CDR1 is SGDLS and CDR2 is YYNGEE. The V and J ends lost 6 bases and 6 bases respectively, with 15 bases between them. The CDR3 spans 13 residues. The CDR3: CASTPGGADGYTF. The CDR3, as DNA: TGTGCCAGCACCCCTGGGGGGGCTGATGGCTACACCTTC.

The gene calls are TRBV28 and TRBJ1-4; D might be TRBD1 (6 bases). From germline, CDR1 is MDHEN and CDR2 SYDVKM. The ends were cut back, 8 bases at V and 8 bases at J, with 21 bases in the middle. CDR3 length: 15 residues. The CDR3 bases are TGTGCCAGCCGAGGGGGGGCGGGTAATCGGGAAAAACTGTTTTTT. It yields the protein CASRGGAGNREKLFF.

This chain joins TRBV5-8 and TRBJ2-2; no firm D call. The CDR3 loop spans 13 amino acids. Germline loops: CDR1 SGHTS, CDR2 YDEGEE. V shed 1 base and J shed 7 bases, with 8 bases lying between them. The CDR3 nucleotides are TGTGCCAGCAGCTTGCTCCCTCTCGGGGAGCTGTTTTTT. Protein: CASSLLPLGELFF.

The V gene is TRBV5-1, the J gene TRBJ2-3; D call uncertain. CDR3 length: 12 amino acids. Germline lookup yields CDR1 SGHRS and CDR2 YFSETQ. Between the trimmed V and J ends, which lost 2 bases and 2 bases, there was a span of 3 bases. The CDR3 loop reads CASSFLTDTQYF. The CDR3 coding sequence is TGCGCCAGCAGCTTTCTCACAGATACGCAGTATTTT.